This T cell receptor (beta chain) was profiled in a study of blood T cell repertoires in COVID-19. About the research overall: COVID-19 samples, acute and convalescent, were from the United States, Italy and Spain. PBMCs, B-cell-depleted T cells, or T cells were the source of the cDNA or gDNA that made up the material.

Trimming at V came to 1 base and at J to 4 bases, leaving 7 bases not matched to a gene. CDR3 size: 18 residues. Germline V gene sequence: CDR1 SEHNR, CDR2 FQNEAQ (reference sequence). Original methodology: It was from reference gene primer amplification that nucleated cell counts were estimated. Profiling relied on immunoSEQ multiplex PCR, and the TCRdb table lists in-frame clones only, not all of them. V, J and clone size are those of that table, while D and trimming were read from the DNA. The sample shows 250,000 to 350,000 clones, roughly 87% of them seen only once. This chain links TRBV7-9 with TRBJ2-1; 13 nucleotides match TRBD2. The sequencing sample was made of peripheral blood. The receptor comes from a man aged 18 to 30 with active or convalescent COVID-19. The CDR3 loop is CASSLELAGGLGYNEQFF. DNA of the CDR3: TGTGCCAGCAGCTTAGAACTAGCGGGGGGGCTGGGTTACAATGAGCAGTTCTTC.